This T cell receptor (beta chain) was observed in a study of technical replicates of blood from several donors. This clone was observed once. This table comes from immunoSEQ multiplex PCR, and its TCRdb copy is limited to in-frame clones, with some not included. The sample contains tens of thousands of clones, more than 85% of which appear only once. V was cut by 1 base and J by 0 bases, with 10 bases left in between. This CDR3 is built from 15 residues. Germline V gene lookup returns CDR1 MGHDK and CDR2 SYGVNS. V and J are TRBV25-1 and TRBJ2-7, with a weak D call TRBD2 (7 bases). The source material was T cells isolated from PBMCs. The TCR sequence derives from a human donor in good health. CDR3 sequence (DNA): TGTGCCAGCAGTGAATTTAGGGGGGGCTCCTACGAGCAGTACTTC. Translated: CASSEFRGGSYEQYF.